This T cell receptor beta chain was recorded in a study of blood T cell repertoires in COVID-19. Study overall: Spain, Italy and the United States supplied samples that represented acute and convalescent COVID-19.

Allocation to cohorts depended on clinical history reported by the participants. Sequencing was performed with immunoSEQ multiplex PCR; in TCRdb, only in-frame clones are kept and a portion is missing. The sample holds around 250,000 clones, almost 85% seen once. The sequenced sample was PBMCs or T cells enriched from blood (not recorded which). This sequence originates from a woman aged 45-65 years with acute COVID-19.

The chain's CDR3 is CASSPTRGDGYTF. The CDR3 coding sequence is TGTGCCAGCTCACCGACGCGAGGTGATGGCTACACCTTC. J is TRBJ1-2 and V is TRBV18; unclear D gene. There are 13 residues in the CDR3. Between the trimmed V and J ends, which lost 3 bases and 6 bases, there was a span of 11 bases. From germline, CDR1 is KGHSH and CDR2 LQKENI.